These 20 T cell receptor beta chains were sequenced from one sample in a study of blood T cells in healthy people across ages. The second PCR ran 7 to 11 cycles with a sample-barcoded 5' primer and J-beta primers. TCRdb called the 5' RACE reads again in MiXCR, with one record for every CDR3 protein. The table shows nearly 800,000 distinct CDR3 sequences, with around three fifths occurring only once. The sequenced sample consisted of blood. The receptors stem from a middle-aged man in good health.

In nucleotides, the CDR3 is TGTGCCAGCAGCGCCTGGACAGGGACGGTCCGTGAGAATCAGCCCCAGCATTTT. Protein sequence: CASSAWTGTVRENQPQHF. The rearrangement links TRBV21-1 to TRBJ1-5; TRBD1 is the table's D call, not checked against the DNA. TRBV21-1 is described as a pseudogene. CDR3 length equals 18 residues.

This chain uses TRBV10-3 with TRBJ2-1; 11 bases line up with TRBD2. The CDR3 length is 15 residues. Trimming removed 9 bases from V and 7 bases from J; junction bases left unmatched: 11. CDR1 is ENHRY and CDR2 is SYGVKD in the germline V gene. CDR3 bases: TGTGCCATTTTTCCGACTAGCGGGATGATTAATGAGCAGTTCTTC. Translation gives CAIFPTSGMINEQFF.

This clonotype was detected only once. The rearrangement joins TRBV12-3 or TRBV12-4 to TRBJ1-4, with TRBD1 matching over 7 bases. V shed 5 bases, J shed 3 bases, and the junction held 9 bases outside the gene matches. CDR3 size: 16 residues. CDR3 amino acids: CASSPQGGQANEKLFF. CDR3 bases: TGTGCCAGCAGTCCCCAGGGGGGGCAGGCTAATGAAAAACTGTTTTTT.

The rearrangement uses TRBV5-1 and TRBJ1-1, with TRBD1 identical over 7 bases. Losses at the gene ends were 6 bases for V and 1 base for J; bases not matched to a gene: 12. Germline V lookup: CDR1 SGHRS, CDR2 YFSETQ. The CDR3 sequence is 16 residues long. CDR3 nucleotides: TGCGCCAGCAAACCCACGTTAAGACAGGGGAACACTGAAGCTTTCTTT. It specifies CASKPTLRQGNTEAFF.

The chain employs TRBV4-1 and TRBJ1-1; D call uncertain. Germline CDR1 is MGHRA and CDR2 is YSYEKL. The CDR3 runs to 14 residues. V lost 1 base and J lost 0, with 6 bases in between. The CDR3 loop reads CASSQGSMNTEAFF. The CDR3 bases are TGCGCCAGCAGCCAAGGATCCATGAACACTGAAGCTTTCTTT.

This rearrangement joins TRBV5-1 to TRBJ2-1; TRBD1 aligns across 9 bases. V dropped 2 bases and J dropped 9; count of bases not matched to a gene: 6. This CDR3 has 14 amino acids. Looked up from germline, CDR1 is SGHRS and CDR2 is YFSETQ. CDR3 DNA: TGCGCCAGCAGCTTAGGACAGGGGCTGGGTGAGCAGTTCTTC. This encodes CASSLGQGLGEQFF.

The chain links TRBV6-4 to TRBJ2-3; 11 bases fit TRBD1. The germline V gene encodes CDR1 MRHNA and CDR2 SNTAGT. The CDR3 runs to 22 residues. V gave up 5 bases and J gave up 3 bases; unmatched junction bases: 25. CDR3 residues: CASSRPSRRTGGHGTLTDTQYF. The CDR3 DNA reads TGTGCCAGCAGTCGACCCTCGAGGAGGACAGGGGGCCACGGGACCTTGACAGATACGCAGTATTTT.

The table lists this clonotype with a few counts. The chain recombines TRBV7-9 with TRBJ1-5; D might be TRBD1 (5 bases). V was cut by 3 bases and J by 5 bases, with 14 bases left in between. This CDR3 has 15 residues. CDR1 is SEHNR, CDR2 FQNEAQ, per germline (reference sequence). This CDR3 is CASSFGTGIHQPQHF. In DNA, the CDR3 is TGTGCCAGCAGCTTTGGGACGGGGATTCATCAGCCCCAGCATTTT.

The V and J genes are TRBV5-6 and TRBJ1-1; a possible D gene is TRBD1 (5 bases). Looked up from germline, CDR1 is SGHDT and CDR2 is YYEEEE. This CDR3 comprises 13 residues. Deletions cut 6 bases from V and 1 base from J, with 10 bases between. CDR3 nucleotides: TGTGCCAGCACCGGACACGAGAACACTGAAGCTTTCTTT. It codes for CASTGHENTEAFF.

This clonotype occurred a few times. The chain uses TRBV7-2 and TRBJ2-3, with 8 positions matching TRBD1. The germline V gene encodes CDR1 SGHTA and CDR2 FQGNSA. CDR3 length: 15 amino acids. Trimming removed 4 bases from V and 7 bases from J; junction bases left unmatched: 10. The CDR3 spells CASSSDRGYTNTQYF. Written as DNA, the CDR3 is TGTGCCAGCAGCTCTGACAGGGGCTACACTAATACGCAGTATTTT.

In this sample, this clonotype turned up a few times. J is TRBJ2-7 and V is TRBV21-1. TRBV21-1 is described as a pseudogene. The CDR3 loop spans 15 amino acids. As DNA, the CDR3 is TGTGCCAGCAGCCCCAGAGGCCAGTTCTCCTACGAGCAGTACTTC. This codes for CASSPRGQFSYEQYF.

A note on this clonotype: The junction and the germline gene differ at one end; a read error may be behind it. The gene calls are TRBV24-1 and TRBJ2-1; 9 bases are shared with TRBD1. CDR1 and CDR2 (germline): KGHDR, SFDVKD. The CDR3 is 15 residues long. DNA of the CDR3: TGTGCCACCAGTGAAACCGGGACAGGGTTAAATGAGCGGTTCTTC. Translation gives CATSETGTGLNERFF.

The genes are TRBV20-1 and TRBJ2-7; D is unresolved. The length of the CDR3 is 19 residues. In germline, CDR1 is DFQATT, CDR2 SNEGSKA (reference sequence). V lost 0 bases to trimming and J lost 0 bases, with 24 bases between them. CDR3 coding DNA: TGCAGTGCTAGAGATGTTGGGCTAGTTTCTGATCGGAACTCCTACGAGCAGTACTTC. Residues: CSARDVGLVSDRNSYEQYF.

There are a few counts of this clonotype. The CDR3 bases are TGTGCCAGCAGCGGGCCGCCAGGGGGTTCCCCCAACACAGATACGCAGTATTTT. It specifies CASSGPPGGSPNTDTQYF. The chain uses TRBV9 and TRBJ2-3; TRBD1 agrees at 7 bases. In germline, CDR1 is SGDLS, CDR2 YYNGEE. Trimming cost V 3 bases and J 2 bases; bases outside gene matches: 15. CDR3 size: 18 residues. Variable domain in full (rest from reference TRBV9 and TRBJ2-3): DSGVTQTPKHLITATGQRVTLRCSPRSGDLSVYWYQQSLDQGLQFLIQYYNGEERAKGNILERFSAQQFPDLHSELNLSSLELGDSALYFCASSGPPGGSPNTDTQYFGPGTRLTVL.

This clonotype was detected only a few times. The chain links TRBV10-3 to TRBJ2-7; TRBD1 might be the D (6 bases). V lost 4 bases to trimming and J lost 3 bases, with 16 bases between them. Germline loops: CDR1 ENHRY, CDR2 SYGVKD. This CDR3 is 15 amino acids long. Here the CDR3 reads CAISGGTTTGYEQYF. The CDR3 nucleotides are TGTGCCATCAGTGGAGGGACAACGACCGGCTACGAGCAGTACTTC.

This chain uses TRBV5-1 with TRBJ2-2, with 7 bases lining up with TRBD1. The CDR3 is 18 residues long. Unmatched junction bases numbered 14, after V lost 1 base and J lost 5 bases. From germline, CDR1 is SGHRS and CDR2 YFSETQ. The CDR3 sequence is CASSLNEARQGLTGELFF. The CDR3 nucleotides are TGCGCCAGCAGCTTGAATGAAGCACGACAGGGCTTGACCGGGGAGCTGTTTTTT. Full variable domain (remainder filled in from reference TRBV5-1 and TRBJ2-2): KAGVTQTPRYLIKTRGQQVTLSCSPISGHRSVSWYQQTPGQGLQFLFEYFSETQRNKGNFPGRFSGRQFSNSRSEMNVSTLELGDSALYLCASSLNEARQGLTGELFFGEGSRLTVL.

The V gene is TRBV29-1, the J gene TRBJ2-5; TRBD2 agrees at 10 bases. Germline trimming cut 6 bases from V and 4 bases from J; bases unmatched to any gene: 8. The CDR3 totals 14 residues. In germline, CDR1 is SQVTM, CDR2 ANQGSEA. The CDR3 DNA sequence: TGCAGCGTGGAGAGCGGGGGGGCCGGAGAGACCCAGTACTTC. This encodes CSVESGGAGETQYF. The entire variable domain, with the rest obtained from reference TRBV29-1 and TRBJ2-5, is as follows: SAVISQKPSRDICQRGTSLTIQCQVDSQVTMMFWYRQQPGQSLTLIATANQGSEATYESGFVIDKFPISRPNLTFSTLTVSNMSPEDSSIYLCSVESGGAGETQYFGPGTRLLVL.

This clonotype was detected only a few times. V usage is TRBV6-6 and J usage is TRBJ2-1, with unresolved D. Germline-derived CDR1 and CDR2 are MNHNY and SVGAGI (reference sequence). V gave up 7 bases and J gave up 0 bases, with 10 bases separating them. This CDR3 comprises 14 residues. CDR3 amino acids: CASTELGSYNEQFF. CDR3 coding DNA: TGTGCCAGCACGGAGTTAGGCTCCTACAATGAGCAGTTCTTC.

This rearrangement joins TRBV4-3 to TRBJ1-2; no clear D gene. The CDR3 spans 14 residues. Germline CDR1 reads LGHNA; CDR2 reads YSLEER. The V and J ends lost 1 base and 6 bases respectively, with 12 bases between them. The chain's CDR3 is CASSQGWSGNGYTF. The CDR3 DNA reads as TGCGCCAGCAGCCAAGGATGGAGCGGGAATGGCTACACCTTC.

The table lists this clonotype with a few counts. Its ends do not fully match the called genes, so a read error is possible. DNA of the CDR3: TGTGCCAGCAGCTTGGCGGACGGAAGCACGGATACGCAGTATTTT. This encodes CASSLADGSTDTQYF. The V call is TRBV7-6, the J call TRBJ2-3; D unclear. From germline, CDR1 is SGHVS and CDR2 FNYEAQ. The length of the CDR3 is 15 residues.